Listed below are T cell receptor beta chains from one sample, sequenced in a study of shared clonotypes between healthy human individuals. The method was immunoSEQ multiplex PCR; TCRdb's version includes in-frame clones alone and lacks a portion of them. Here the sample spans about 960,000 clones, roughly 72% being singletons. The specimen sequenced was memory CD4+ T cells sorted from blood. The receptors were gathered from a man aged 18 to 29 in good health. Both conserved end residues are part of each CDR3. A D gene is named only where the DNA matches it firmly. Expanded clones get a size class; other rows say once, few or many, or leave the size out.

CDR3aa | CDR3nt | j_gene | d_gene | abundance | v_gene
CASSKKRLGYGYTF | TGTGCCAGCAGCAAAAAAAGGCTGGGGTATGGCTACACCTTC | TRBJ1-2 | . | . | TRBV21-1
CASSRDDREQYF | TGCGCCAGCAGCCGGGACGACCGGGAGCAGTACTTC | TRBJ2-7 | . | few | TRBV5-1
CSGGLADTQYF | TGCAGTGGCGGACTAGCAGATACGCAGTATTTT | TRBJ2-3 | TRBD2 | . | TRBV20-1
CASSPPRAQGNYEQYF | TGTGCCAGCTCACCACCGAGAGCACAGGGTAACTACGAGCAGTACTTC | TRBJ2-7 | . | . | TRBV18
CASSWGVGRTGELFF | TGTGCCAGCAGCTGGGGAGTGGGAAGGACCGGGGAGCTGTTTTTT | TRBJ2-2 | . | . | TRBV7-9
CASSLRGTGGYGYTF | TGTGCCAGCAGCCTCAGAGGCACAGGGGGCTATGGCTACACCTTC | TRBJ1-2 | TRBD1 | . | TRBV28
CASSIDPTEMSTDTQYF | TGTGCCAGCAGCATCGACCCGACGGAGATGAGCACAGATACGCAGTATTTT | TRBJ2-3 | . | . | TRBV5-4
CASSSNPYEQYF | TGTGCCAGCAGCTCTAATCCCTACGAGCAGTACTTC | TRBJ2-7 | . | . | TRBV11-2
CAISEAQSNSPLHF | TGTGCCATCAGTGAAGCACAGTCTAATTCACCCCTCCACTTT | TRBJ1-6 | . | . | TRBV10-3
CASGDRANTEAFF | TGCGCCAGCGGTGACAGGGCGAACACTGAAGCTTTCTTT | TRBJ1-1 | TRBD1 | . | TRBV5-1
CASSRAPGQGAGSPLHF | TGTGCCAGCAGCCGAGCCCCGGGACAAGGCGCCGGATCACCCCTCCACTTT | TRBJ1-6 | . | . | TRBV2
CASSFRVSTDTQYF | TGTGCCAGCAGCTTCAGGGTCAGCACAGATACGCAGTATTTT | TRBJ2-3 | . | . | TRBV9
CASLSNPWTGPYGYTF | TGTGCCAGTCTGAGTAATCCCTGGACAGGCCCCTATGGCTACACCTTC | TRBJ1-2 | TRBD1 | . | TRBV19
CASSYGTTNEKLFF | TGCGCCAGCAGCTATGGGACGACTAATGAAAAACTGTTTTTT | TRBJ1-4 | . | . | TRBV5-1
CATSRDQTSQYF | TGTGCCACCAGCAGAGATCAAACCTCCCAGTACTTC | TRBJ2-5 | . | . | TRBV15
CASSVRVAGNSPLHF | TGTGCCAGCAGCGTGCGGGTCGCGGGAAATTCACCCCTCCACTTT | TRBJ1-6 | . | . | TRBV9
CASSPRLVTGELFF | TGTGCCAGCAGCCCGCGACTGGTAACCGGGGAGCTGTTTTTT | TRBJ2-2 | . | . | TRBV11-1
CASLSGTGGSGNTIYF | TGTGCCAGCCTTTCCGGGACAGGGGGCTCTGGAAACACCATATATTTT | TRBJ1-3 | TRBD1 | . | TRBV2
CASSMGATDTQYF | TGTGCTAGCAGCATGGGAGCCACAGATACGCAGTATTTT | TRBJ2-3 | . | . | TRBV7-7
CASSRGQYYEQYF | TGTGCCAGCTCACGGGGACAGTACTACGAGCAGTACTTC | TRBJ2-7 | TRBD1 | few | TRBV18
CASSLDGHLNSPLHF | TGCGCCAGCAGCTTAGACGGACACTTGAATTCACCCCTCCACTTT | TRBJ1-6 | . | . | TRBV5-1
CASSGEGRNTGELFF | TGTGCCAGCAGTGGGGAGGGGCGGAACACCGGGGAGCTGTTTTTT | TRBJ2-2 | TRBD2 | . | TRBV6-1
CASRRTQALEEKLFF | TGTGCCAGCAGACGAACACAGGCGTTAGAAGAAAAACTGTTTTTT | TRBJ1-4 | . | . | TRBV2
CASSVLTGSLYEQYF | TGTGCCAGCAGCGTACTGACAGGGTCCCTCTACGAGCAGTACTTC | TRBJ2-7 | TRBD1 | . | TRBV9
CASSSRYSPLHF | TGTGCCAGCAGCAGTCGGTATTCACCCCTCCACTTT | TRBJ1-6 | . | . | TRBV2
CASSLGLGGYTF | TGTGCCAGCAGCTTAGGGTTAGGCGGCTACACCTTC | TRBJ1-2 | . | . | TRBV7-9
CASSLGSHYNSPLHF | TGCGCCAGCAGCTTGGGGTCTCACTATAATTCACCCCTCCACTTT | TRBJ1-6 | . | . | TRBV5-1
CASSPGTNYGYTF | TGTGCCAGCAGCCCGGGCACTAACTATGGCTACACCTTC | TRBJ1-2 | . | . | TRBV9
CASRVGQLNSPLHF | TGTGCCAGCAGGGTGGGACAGTTAAATTCACCCCTCCACTTT | TRBJ1-6 | TRBD1 | once | TRBV27
CASSPRTGRETQYF | TGTGCCAGCAGCCCTAGGACGGGCCGGGAGACCCAGTACTTC | TRBJ2-5 | . | . | TRBV7-2
CASSFTGTGRETQYF | TGCGCCAGCAGCTTCACCGGGACAGGGAGAGAGACCCAGTACTTC | TRBJ2-5 | TRBD1 | . | TRBV5-1
CASSPSGGFQETQYF | TGTGCCAGTAGTCCTAGCGGGGGTTTCCAAGAGACCCAGTACTTC | TRBJ2-5 | TRBD2 | . | TRBV19
CATSRDRSAQGQADTEAFF | TGTGCCACCAGCAGAGATCGGTCGGCGCAGGGACAGGCCGACACTGAAGCTTTCTTT | TRBJ1-1 | TRBD1 | few | TRBV15
CASSLEQGSGNTIYF | TGCGCCAGCAGCTTGGAACAGGGCTCTGGAAACACCATATATTTT | TRBJ1-3 | . | . | TRBV5-1
CASSLSPAGYNEQFF | TGTGCCAGCAGCTTATCTCCTGCCGGATACAATGAGCAGTTCTTC | TRBJ2-1 | . | few | TRBV7-2
CASSPFTGSANQPQHF | TGTGCCAGCTCACCTTTTACAGGGAGCGCGAATCAGCCCCAGCATTTT | TRBJ1-5 | . | once | TRBV18
CASSLGAWGVDTQYF | TGTGCCAGCAGCTTGGGCGCTTGGGGGGTAGATACGCAGTATTTT | TRBJ2-3 | . | . | TRBV11-2
CASSLRQGSDTGYTF | TGCGCCAGCAGCCTGAGACAGGGTTCTGATACTGGCTACACCTTC | TRBJ1-2 | TRBD1 | . | TRBV4-1